This T cell receptor beta chain was obtained from a study of blood T cell repertoires in COVID-19. Study-level background: Samples representing acute and convalescent COVID-19 were sourced from the United States, Italy and Spain. T cells, B-cell-depleted T cells, or PBMCs provided the cDNA or gDNA that served as material.

Trimming removed 4 bases from V and 7 bases from J; junction bases left unmatched: 12. The CDR3 runs to 16 residues. Germline values: CDR1 SGDLS, CDR2 YYNGEE. Only in-frame clones appear in the TCRdb table, and some are missing; sequencing was by immunoSEQ multiplex PCR. This sample carries roughly 120,000 clones, 85% of them seen once, and the ten largest clones take 3.9%. The specimen sequenced was peripheral blood. This sequence joins TRBV9 and TRBJ2-1, with 9 bases lining up with TRBD2. The TCR was taken from a man aged 60 to 75 with acute or convalescent COVID-19. For the CDR3, the DNA is TGTGCCAGCAGCCCCGTAGCGGGAGTCGGGATAAATGAGCAGTTCTTC. This sequence encodes CASSPVAGVGINEQFF.